The present T cell receptor (beta chain) was sequenced within a study of persistence of HIV-infected CD4 T cells. The stimulus was an HIV-1 Gag 15-mer peptide pool, around 1.1 ug/peptide/mL. CD4+ T cells upregulating both CD40 ligand and CD69 were sorted as responding cells. Plasma HIV-1 RNA stayed below 50 copies/mL for at least 4 years. About this clone itself: Its antigen is undetermined.

The ends were cut back, 5 bases at V and 3 bases at J, with 8 bases in the middle. This CDR3 is built from 13 residues. Per the germline V gene, CDR1 is MDHEN and CDR2 is SYDVKM. The libraries were made with immunoSEQ version 4 in survey mode. Sequencing was performed with immunoSEQ multiplex PCR; in TCRdb, only in-frame clones are kept and a portion is missing. The sample has about 25,000 clones; under 80% are singletons. This clonotype was obtained from an adult man with HIV who was CMV-seropositive. This sequence joins TRBV28 and TRBJ1-3; tentatively, D is TRBD1 (6 bases). This specimen consisted of CD4+ T cells sorted from PBMCs after roughly 17-hour stimulation, obtained from a patient who received antiretroviral therapy. In nucleotides, the CDR3 is TGTGCCAGCAGTACAGGGCTTGGAAACACCATATATTTT. It translates to CASSTGLGNTIYF.